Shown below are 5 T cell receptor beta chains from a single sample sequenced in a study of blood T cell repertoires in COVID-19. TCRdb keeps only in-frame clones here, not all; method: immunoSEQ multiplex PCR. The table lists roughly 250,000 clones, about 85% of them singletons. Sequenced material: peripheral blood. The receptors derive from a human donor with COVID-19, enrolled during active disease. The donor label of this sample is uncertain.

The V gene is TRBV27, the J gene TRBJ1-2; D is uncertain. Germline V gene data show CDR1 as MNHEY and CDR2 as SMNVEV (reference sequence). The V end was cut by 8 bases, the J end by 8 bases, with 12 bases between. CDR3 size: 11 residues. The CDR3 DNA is TGTGCCAGCGGCCGGGGTTACGGCTACACCTTC. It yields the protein CASGRGYGYTF.

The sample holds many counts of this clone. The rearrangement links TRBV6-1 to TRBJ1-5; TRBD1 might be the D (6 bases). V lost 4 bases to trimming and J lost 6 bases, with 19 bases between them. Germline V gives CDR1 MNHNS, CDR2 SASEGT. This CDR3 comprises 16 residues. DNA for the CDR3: TGTGCCAGCAGTGCTGGTGTGGCAGGGGCACGTCAGCCCCAGCATTTT. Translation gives CASSAGVAGARQPQHF.

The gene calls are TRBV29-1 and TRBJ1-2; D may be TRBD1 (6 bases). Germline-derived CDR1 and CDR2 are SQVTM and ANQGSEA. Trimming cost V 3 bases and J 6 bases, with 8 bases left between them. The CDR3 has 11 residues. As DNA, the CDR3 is TGCAGCGTTGAGGGGGCGGATGGCTACACCTTC. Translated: CSVEGADGYTF.

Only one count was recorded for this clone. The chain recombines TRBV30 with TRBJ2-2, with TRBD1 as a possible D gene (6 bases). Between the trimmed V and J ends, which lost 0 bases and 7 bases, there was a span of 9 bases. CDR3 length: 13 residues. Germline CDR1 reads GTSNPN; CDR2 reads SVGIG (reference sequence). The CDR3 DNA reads TGTGCCTGGAGTGTCACAGGGCTCGGGGAGCTGTTTTTT. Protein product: CAWSVTGLGELFF.

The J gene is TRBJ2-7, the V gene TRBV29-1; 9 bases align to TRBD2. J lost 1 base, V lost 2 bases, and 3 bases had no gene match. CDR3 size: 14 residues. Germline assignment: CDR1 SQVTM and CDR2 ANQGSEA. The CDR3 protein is CSVEFTSGSYEQYF. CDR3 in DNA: TGCAGCGTTGAATTTACTAGCGGGTCCTACGAGCAGTACTTC.